This TCR beta chain was profiled in a study of T cells during gluten challenge in celiac disease (dated by TCRdb to 2017 to 2019). About the full investigation: Paired single-cell TCR sequencing was performed for several challenge participants showing a significant rise in HLA-DQ:gluten tetramer-binding T cells. On the Illumina MiSeq, single-cell libraries were sequenced as paired-end 250 bp and bulk libraries as paired-end 300 bp. Blood was collected at baseline, day 6 and day 14 of the challenge, whereas duodenal biopsies were collected at baseline and day 14.

The protocol used for the library was single-cell sequencing. Sequencing relied on an Illumina MiSeq. Three nested PCRs using multiplexed primers that cover all TRA and TRB V genes were used to amplify paired single-cell TCR-alpha and TCR-beta sequences. In the source study's methods: Selected pRESTO steps were used to preprocess the reads, and IMGT/HighV-QUEST was used to assign V, D, J genes and CDR3 junctions. A single cell was kept only if the cell was a valid singleton with no more than three chains, each backed by 100 or more reads. A clonotype was defined by identical paired TCR-alpha/beta nucleotide sequences, and sharing of only around 0.19% between patients indicated that cross-contamination was negligible. Repertoire diversity was estimated with an undersampling-corrected Shannon index in samples with more than 20 cells. TCRdb applied fastp at Q25 and MiXCR to the public reads, then kept only in-frame beta chains. Merged by CDR3 protein, the rows form single entries marked with the most common genes and DNA. TCRdb assigned the V and J calls; the authors' analysis was not used. The sample records over 300 distinct CDR3 sequences, approximately 20% of which are singletons. The ten largest clonotypes hold over 45% of the sample.

Blood cells were gated as tetramer-binding CD4+ effector-memory gut-homing T cells defined as CD3+, CD45RA-, CD62L- and integrin beta7+, with lineage markers excluded. Treated celiac disease patients on a gluten-free diet underwent a 14-day oral dietary gluten challenge to study recall of gluten-specific T cells. Sorting was performed on an Aria II cell sorter as single cells, and bulk sorting was additionally performed when tetramer-positive cells were relatively numerous. Peripheral blood mononuclear cells were isolated using Ficoll density gradient centrifugation and were cryopreserved prior to staining. Thawed cells were stained with a pool of PE-conjugated HLA-DQ:gluten tetramers presenting immunodominant gluten epitopes before sorting of tetramer-binding CD4+ T cells. Blood samples underwent tetramer-based enrichment after HLA-DQ:gluten tetramer staining. This clonotype was seen a few times. Base qualities are not at hand, and no much larger clone is one base apart.

CDR1 KGHSH and CDR2 LQKENI are derived from the germline V gene. From its cysteine to its phenylalanine, the CDR3 spans 14 amino acids. The entry retains the CDR3 DNA only, 42 bases that are in frame from base 1. V drops 0 bases and J drops 0 bases, leaving 5 bases in between. Findings and caveats that apply to the study as a whole: Across about seven patients, roughly 11-44% of single-cell TCR-alpha/beta clonotypes at the latest time point were also found at baseline, with roughly 52-55% being obtained from bulk data. Circulating gluten-specific T cells peaked on day 6, and the day-6 repertoire appeared to consist largely of expanded preexisting memory clonotypes. Clonal expansion rose on day 6, as shown by reduced sample-corrected Shannon diversity of circulating gluten-specific T cells.

The source material was gluten-specific CD4+ T cells sorted from blood using tetramers, sampled at baseline or on day 6, 14 or 28 of gluten challenge (not recorded which). The TCR sequence derives from a female donor with celiac disease. The chain is encoded by TRBV18 joined to TRBJ1-2; the D gene cannot be named for sure. Here is the DNA: TGTGCCAGCTCACCACCGGAGGCTAACTATGGCTACACCTTC. Its translation reads: CASSPPEANYGYTF.